Sequencing of this T cell receptor beta chain was carried out in a study of T-cell reconstitution after alpha-beta-depleted transplantation in children. This clonotype was detected many times. This CDR3 contains 14 residues. V lost 1 base to trimming and J lost 5 bases, with 14 bases between them. Germline V gives CDR1 DFQATT, CDR2 SNEGSKA (reference sequence). Unique molecular identifiers were used in preparing the TCRbeta library. TCRdb analysed the PCR reads with MiXCR anew, one entry per CDR3 protein. The sample yields approximately 200,000 distinct CDR3 sequences, roughly 15% seen once. The sequences come from PBMCs from the stem cell graft donor, collected from the stem cell graft. The sequence was collected from a human donor who donated a stem cell graft to a child with acute lymphoblastic leukemia. The chain links TRBV20-1 to TRBJ1-1; D possibly corresponds to TRBD1 (5 bases). The CDR3 DNA follows: TGCAGTGCTAGAGTCCCAGGGTCCCCAACTGAAGCTTTCTTT. Encoded protein: CSARVPGSPTEAFF.